These T cell receptor beta chains were read from a single sample in a study of shared clonotypes between healthy human individuals. Only in-frame clones appear in the TCRdb table, and some are missing; sequencing was by immunoSEQ multiplex PCR. Seen here are fewer than 2.5 million clones, 93% observed once, and the top ten hold 0.36%. The specimen sequenced was naive CD4+ T cells from PBMCs. The receptors come from a man between 18 and 29 years old in good health. Some clones in this sample may be carry-over from other donors' samples. CDR3s include the opening cysteine and the closing phenylalanine or tryptophan. D genes are given only for firm matches. A clone size is listed for some rows: how often the clone was seen (once, few, many), or a class if it is expanded.

v_gene,d_gene,abundance,j_gene,CDR3aa,CDR3nt
TRBV28,TRBD2,few,TRBJ2-7,CASSLGTSGTYEQYF,TGTGCCAGCAGTTTAGGGACTAGCGGGACCTACGAGCAGTACTTC
TRBV5-4,TRBD1,NA,TRBJ2-7,CASSLARPGQGSYEQYF,TGTGCCAGCAGCCTTGCCAGACCGGGACAGGGATCCTACGAGCAGTACTTC
TRBV5-8,NA,NA,TRBJ1-1,CASSLHFQEAFF,TGTGCCAGCAGCTTGCATTTCCAGGAAGCTTTCTTT
TRBV7-2,NA,NA,TRBJ2-3,CASSWGAGDTQYF,TGTGCCAGCAGCTGGGGGGCCGGAGATACGCAGTATTTT
TRBV9,NA,NA,TRBJ1-1,CASSVRGANTEAFF,TGTGCCAGCAGCGTTCGGGGCGCGAACACTGAAGCTTTCTTT
TRBV28,NA,few,TRBJ1-1,CASSDPRDGHRNTEAFF,TGTGCCAGCAGTGATCCCCGGGACGGCCACCGGAACACTGAAGCTTTCTTT
TRBV5-6,TRBD2,NA,TRBJ2-1,CASSLTAGGAEQFF,TGTGCCAGCAGCTTGACCGCGGGAGGGGCTGAGCAGTTCTTC
TRBV6-1,NA,NA,TRBJ1-2,CASSEKWGASDGYTF,TGTGCCAGCAGTGAAAAGTGGGGGGCATCGGATGGCTACACCTTC
TRBV10-3,TRBD1,NA,TRBJ2-5,CAISGDRDQETQYF,TGTGCCATCAGTGGAGACAGGGACCAAGAGACCCAGTACTTC
TRBV6-1,NA,NA,TRBJ2-5,CASKLLMDTKTQYF,TGTGCCAGCAAGTTACTAATGGACACGAAGACCCAGTACTTC
TRBV5-4,NA,few,TRBJ1-5,CATSDYVSNQPQHF,TGTGCCACCTCGGACTATGTTAGCAATCAGCCCCAGCATTTT
TRBV18,TRBD1,NA,TRBJ2-3,CASSPRPPGGGRSGDTQYF,TGTGCCAGCTCACCACGTCCCCCAGGGGGCGGTAGATCAGGAGATACGCAGTATTTT
TRBV25-1,NA,NA,TRBJ1-1,CASSDVSRTGGGEAFF,TGTGCCAGCAGTGACGTATCTCGGACCGGGGGGGGAGAAGCTTTCTTT
TRBV6-6,TRBD2,NA,TRBJ2-7,CASTPPGGSHEQYF,TGTGCCAGCACCCCGCCGGGAGGCTCCCACGAGCAGTACTTC
TRBV30,NA,NA,TRBJ2-5,CAWAGRSGETQYF,TGTGCCTGGGCTGGAAGGTCGGGAGAGACCCAGTACTTC
TRBV7-9,NA,NA,TRBJ1-2,CASSHTRGAPQDGYTF,TGTGCCAGCAGCCACACCCGGGGGGCCCCTCAGGATGGCTACACCTTC
TRBV11-2,TRBD2,NA,TRBJ2-5,CASSPSGGGTQYF,TGTGCCAGCAGCCCTAGCGGGGGAGGCACCCAGTACTTC
TRBV4-2,TRBD2,NA,TRBJ2-2,CASTPGLAGGQNRELFF,TGTGCCAGCACCCCGGGACTAGCGGGAGGGCAGAACCGGGAGCTGTTTTTT
TRBV23-1,NA,NA,TRBJ1-1,CASRGRTGWDF,TGCGCCAGCAGGGGGCGAACAGGGTGGGACTTT
TRBV5-1,TRBD2,NA,TRBJ2-5,CASSSGTSGEGETQYF,TGCGCCAGCAGCTCCGGGACTAGCGGGGAGGGGGAGACCCAGTACTTC
TRBV5-4,TRBD1,NA,TRBJ2-7,CASSRTGFGDEQYF,TGTGCCAGCAGCCGGACAGGGTTTGGTGACGAGCAGTACTTC
TRBV6-6,NA,NA,TRBJ1-4,CASRSRDGEKLFF,TGTGCCAGCAGGAGCCGGGACGGTGAAAAACTGTTTTTT
TRBV11-3,NA,NA,TRBJ2-1,CASSSRRGLEEQFF,TGTGCCAGCAGCTCCAGACGGGGCCTGGAGGAGCAGTTCTTC
TRBV5-8,TRBD2,NA,TRBJ2-1,CASSFRTSGRGDEQFF,TGTGCCAGCAGCTTTCGGACTAGCGGGAGGGGTGATGAGCAGTTCTTC
TRBV9,NA,NA,TRBJ2-1,CASSVGAIGRLSSYNEQFF,TGTGCCAGCAGCGTAGGGGCAATCGGACGCCTGAGCTCCTACAATGAGCAGTTCTTC
TRBV28,NA,NA,TRBJ1-2,CASSLGMSYGYTF,TGTGCCAGCAGTTTAGGGATGAGCTATGGCTACACCTTC
TRBV7-9,TRBD2,NA,TRBJ2-7,CASSPGTSYYEQYF,TGTGCCAGCAGCCCCGGGACTAGCTACTACGAGCAGTACTTC
TRBV7-3,NA,NA,TRBJ1-5,CASSLNSNQPQHF,TGTGCCAGCAGCCTTAATAGCAATCAGCCCCAGCATTTT
TRBV7-9,TRBD1,NA,TRBJ1-1,CASSTGTGARTEAFF,TGTGCCAGCAGCACCGGGACAGGGGCAAGGACTGAAGCTTTCTTT
TRBV5-1,TRBD1,once,TRBJ1-2,CASSFDRDYGYTF,TGCGCCAGCAGCTTCGACAGGGACTATGGCTACACCTTC
TRBV20-1,NA,NA,TRBJ2-7,CSMRKDEQYF,TGCAGTATGAGGAAGGACGAGCAGTACTTC
TRBV28,NA,NA,TRBJ2-6,CATKTVESSGANVLTF,TGTGCCACCAAGACAGTAGAAAGCTCTGGGGCCAACGTCCTGACTTTC
TRBV5-1,TRBD2,NA,TRBJ2-6,CASSLAPSGTSGANVLTF,TGCGCCAGCAGCTTGGCCCCAAGCGGGACCTCTGGGGCCAACGTCCTGACTTTC
TRBV30,NA,NA,TRBJ2-7,CAWTRANMGEQYF,TGTGCCTGGACCCGGGCCAATATGGGGGAGCAGTACTTC
TRBV28,TRBD2,NA,TRBJ2-3,CASSSGLAGTTDTQYF,TGTGCCAGCAGTTCCGGACTAGCGGGGACCACAGATACGCAGTATTTT
TRBV21-1,NA,NA,TRBJ1-5,CVSNPFTPGERCNQPQHF,TGTGTCAGCAACCCCTTTACCCCAGGGGAACGGTGCAATCAGCCCCAGCATTTT
TRBV15,NA,NA,TRBJ1-4,CATSRGGGAANEKLFF,TGTGCCACCAGCAGAGGGGGCGGGGCGGCTAATGAAAAACTGTTTTTT
TRBV7-8,NA,NA,TRBJ2-4,CASSPSINIQYF,TGTGCCAGCAGCCCGTCAATAAACATTCAGTACTTC
TRBV6-6,NA,few,TRBJ1-1,CASRTLLGTEAFF,TGTGCCAGCAGAACACTGCTCGGCACTGAAGCTTTCTTT
TRBV4-3,NA,NA,TRBJ1-5,CASSQSRSNQPQHF,TGCGCCAGCAGCCAGTCACGTAGCAATCAGCCCCAGCATTTT
TRBV5-1,NA,NA,TRBJ1-3,CASSGRPGQSSGNTIYF,TGCGCCAGCAGCGGTAGGCCCGGACAGAGCTCTGGAAACACCATATATTTT
TRBV6-1,NA,NA,TRBJ1-2,CASSGLDQGAYGYTF,TGTGCCAGCAGTGGGTTAGACCAGGGTGCCTATGGCTACACCTTC
TRBV11-2,NA,NA,TRBJ1-1,CASSLSGRGSTEAFF,TGTGCCAGCAGCTTGTCTGGAAGGGGAAGCACTGAAGCTTTCTTT
TRBV6-5,NA,NA,TRBJ2-7,CASTKATGYEQYF,TGTGCCAGCACCAAAGCCACAGGGTACGAGCAGTACTTC
TRBV6-1,TRBD1,NA,TRBJ2-3,CASIQDRRTDTQYF,TGTGCCAGCATTCAGGACAGGCGCACAGATACGCAGTATTTT
TRBV7-2,TRBD2,NA,TRBJ2-1,CASSLVATSGYNEQFF,TGTGCCAGCAGCTTAGTCGCCACTAGCGGTTACAATGAGCAGTTCTTC
TRBV19,NA,NA,TRBJ2-7,CASSIRRKRSGGDYEQYF,TGTGCCAGTAGTATTCGGAGAAAGAGATCAGGGGGGGACTACGAGCAGTACTTC
TRBV19,TRBD2,NA,TRBJ2-1,CASSITVAGGYNEQFF,TGTGCCAGTAGTATAACCGTCGCGGGAGGTTACAATGAGCAGTTCTTC
TRBV18,TRBD2,NA,TRBJ2-5,CASSPASGAETQYF,TGTGCCAGCTCACCCGCTAGCGGGGCAGAGACCCAGTACTTC
TRBV27,NA,once,TRBJ1-3,CASSRGPGNTIYF,TGTGCCAGCAGCCGCGGACCTGGAAACACCATATATTTT
TRBV27,NA,NA,TRBJ1-5,CASSLRGRTGNQPQHF,TGTGCCAGCAGTTTGCGGGGGAGGACTGGCAATCAGCCCCAGCATTTT
TRBV4-1,NA,NA,TRBJ2-7,CASSRIQGQGYEQYF,TGCGCCAGCAGCCGCATACAGGGCCAGGGCTACGAGCAGTACTTC
TRBV28,TRBD1,NA,TRBJ1-2,CASSSLGQEANYGYTF,TGTGCCAGCAGTTCCCTGGGACAGGAAGCTAACTATGGCTACACCTTC